This T cell receptor beta chain emerged from a study of identical twins. TCRdb used MiXCR to reprocess the 5' RACE reads, holding one entry per CDR3 protein. This table holds about 700,000 distinct CDR3 sequences, 8% to 9% found once. Trimming left V 5 bases short and J 4 bases short, with 11 bases between. The CDR3 sequence is 13 residues long. Germline V gene sequence: CDR1 SGHTA, CDR2 FQGNSA. This clonotype was recorded at least ten times. All donors comprised healthy Caucasians. The same data also contributed to another study, on yellow fever vaccine responses in identical twins.

The sequence came from a woman younger than 35 in good health. What was sequenced was PBMCs. The chain is built from TRBV7-2 and TRBJ1-2; D is undetermined. Written as DNA, the CDR3 is TGTGCCAGCAGCCAGGCGACGACCTATGGCTACACCTTC. Its translation is CASSQATTYGYTF.